These 29 T cell receptor beta chains were all obtained from the same sample, sequenced in a study of blood T cell repertoires in COVID-19. The method was immunoSEQ multiplex PCR; TCRdb's version includes in-frame clones alone and lacks a portion of them. The table records over 40,000 clones, roughly four fifths of them present only once. Sequenced material: peripheral blood. The source of these receptors is a man in his 60s with active COVID-19.

The chain combines TRBV4-1 with TRBJ2-7; D is perhaps TRBD1 (6 bases). CDR3 length: 16 residues. V dropped 0 bases and J dropped 4 bases, with 16 bases sitting between them. The germline gives CDR1 MGHRA, CDR2 YSYEKL. The CDR3 protein is CASSQERAGARYEQYF. CDR3 coding DNA: TGCGCCAGCAGCCAAGAGCGCGCAGGGGCGCGGTACGAGCAGTACTTC.

The rearrangement links TRBV20-1 to TRBJ2-3; D not certain. The germline V gene encodes CDR1 DFQATT and CDR2 SNEGSKA (reference sequence). There are 10 residues in the CDR3. Deletions cut 6 bases from V and 10 bases from J, with 11 bases between. The CDR3 is CSAPYEAQYF. CDR3 coding DNA: TGCAGTGCCCCTTATGAGGCGCAGTATTTT.

The gene calls are TRBV5-1 and TRBJ2-5; 8 bases are shared with TRBD1. The CDR3 loop spans 15 amino acids. Losses at the gene ends were 4 bases for V and 5 bases for J; bases not matched to a gene: 10. Germline CDR1 and CDR2: SGHRS and YFSETQ. The CDR3 is CASSDPLTGGETQYF. The CDR3 DNA reads TGCGCCAGCAGCGACCCCCTTACAGGGGGGGAGACCCAGTACTTC. The full variable domain, completed using reference TRBV5-1 and TRBJ2-5, is KAGVTQTPRYLIKTRGQQVTLSCSPISGHRSVSWYQQTPGQGLQFLFEYFSETQRNKGNFPGRFSGRQFSNSRSEMNVSTLELGDSALYLCASSDPLTGGETQYFGPGTRLLVL.

DNA of the CDR3: TGTGCCAGCAGCGCACAGGGCGCAAACACTGAAGCTTTCTTT. This gives the protein CASSAQGANTEAFF. The gene calls are TRBV7-3 and TRBJ1-1, with D perhaps TRBD1 (6 bases). V shed 5 bases and J shed 2 bases, with 12 bases lying between them. There are 14 residues in the CDR3. CDR1 is SGHTA, CDR2 FQGTGA, per germline.

The rearrangement links TRBV28 to TRBJ2-5, with a weak D call TRBD1 (5 bases). V lost 6 bases to trimming and J lost 2 bases, with 19 bases between them. This CDR3 is built from 16 residues. Germline CDR1 reads MDHEN; CDR2 reads SYDVKM. The CDR3 protein is CASSKLDIAPQETQYF. The CDR3 bases are TGTGCCAGCAGCAAGTTGGACATAGCACCTCAAGAGACCCAGTACTTC.

This clone was seen only once. The rearrangement uses TRBV6-5 and TRBJ1-2, with D perhaps TRBD1 (5 bases). The ends were cut back, 5 bases at V and 2 bases at J, with 15 bases in the middle. The CDR3 is made up of 15 amino acids. Germline CDR1 reads MNHEY; CDR2 reads SVGAGI. The CDR3 spells CASSRGGTTNYGYTF. The CDR3 DNA reads TGTGCCAGCAGTCGAGGTGGGACTACCAACTATGGCTACACCTTC.

This rearrangement joins TRBV5-1 to TRBJ1-4, with TRBD1 identical over 10 bases. V shed 4 bases and J 8 bases; nucleotides not matched to a gene: 5. Germline values: CDR1 SGHRS, CDR2 YFSETQ. There are 14 residues in the CDR3. The CDR3 DNA reads as TGCGCCAGCAGCACGGGACAGGGGCGGGAAAAACTGTTTTTT. Its protein product is CASSTGQGREKLFF.

This clone was seen only once. J is TRBJ2-1 and V is TRBV2; 9 positions agree with TRBD2. Germline loops: CDR1 SNHLY, CDR2 FYNNEI. The CDR3 has 16 amino acids. The junction had 8 bases not matched to a gene; V was cut back by 5 bases and J by 3 bases. The CDR3 bases are TGTGCCAGCAGTCCGCGGACTAGCGCGCTCTACAATGAGCAGTTCTTC. This translates into CASSPRTSALYNEQFF.

The V gene is TRBV9, the J gene TRBJ2-1; possible D gene TRBD2, 6 bases. The CDR3 contains 19 residues. The V gene's germline CDR1 is SGDLS and CDR2 YYNGEE. Between the trimmed V and J ends, which lost 4 bases and 9 bases, there was a span of 32 bases. The CDR3 nucleotides are TGTGCCAGCAGCATTTGGGGGACTCATCTACGATTGGACCGAGGTGAGCAGTTCTTC. As protein: CASSIWGTHLRLDRGEQFF.

The chain uses TRBV4-1 and TRBJ1-4; weak D call: TRBD1 (6 bases). V gave up 1 base and J gave up 8 bases, with 14 bases separating them. The length of the CDR3 is 15 residues. Germline CDR1 and CDR2: MGHRA and YSYEKL. The CDR3 reads CASSQGAGVLEKLFF. CDR3 nucleotide sequence: TGCGCCAGCAGCCAAGGCGCAGGGGTTTTGGAAAAACTGTTTTTT.

This chain links TRBV3-1 (or the pseudogene TRBV3-2) with TRBJ2-7, with 8 bases aligning to TRBD2. The CDR3 runs 14 residues. V was pared by 2 bases and J by 5 bases, with 5 bases of the junction left unmatched. Germline V CDR1 and CDR2: LGHDT, YNNKEL (reference sequence). CDR3 sequence (DNA): TGTGCCAGCAGCCAACCCGGACTAGCTGACGAGCAGTACTTC. Translated: CASSQPGLADEQYF.

V and J are TRBV15 and TRBJ1-3, with TRBD1 identical over 9 bases. V dropped 8 bases and J dropped 7; count of bases not matched to a gene: 21. The CDR3 spans 18 residues. CDR1 is LNHNV, CDR2 YYDKDF, per germline (reference sequence). Written as DNA, the CDR3 is TGTGCCACCTTATACTTACTCGGACAGGGGAGAAGGCGGAACACCATATATTTT. This gives the protein CATLYLLGQGRRRNTIYF.

V and J are TRBV24-1 and TRBJ1-2; 11 nucleotides match TRBD1. Germline loops: CDR1 KGHDR, CDR2 SFDVKD. CDR3 length: 15 amino acids. Losses at the gene ends were 7 bases for V and 4 bases for J; bases not matched to a gene: 7. For the CDR3, the DNA is TGTGCCACCAGCGCGTTGGGGACAGGGGGCTATGGCTACACCTTC. Translation gives CATSALGTGGYGYTF.

This chain links TRBV13 with TRBJ1-2; maybe TRBD1 (5 bases). CDR3 size: 14 residues. Germline CDR1 reads PRHDT; CDR2 reads FYEKMQ (reference sequence). Trimming stripped 0 bases from V and 4 bases from J, with 9 bases between. The CDR3 loop reads CASSLGQGSYGYTF. CDR3 in DNA: TGTGCCAGCAGCTTAGGCCAGGGAAGCTATGGCTACACCTTC.

The V and J genes are TRBV11-2 and TRBJ2-3; tentatively, D is TRBD2 (6 bases). This CDR3 comprises 15 residues. The germline CDR1 and CDR2 sequences are SGHAT and FQNNGV. V lost 5 bases to trimming and J lost 2 bases, with 14 bases between them. The DNA of the CDR3 is TGTGCCAGCAGCCCAGGGACGGGGGACACAGATACGCAGTATTTT. It specifies CASSPGTGDTDTQYF.

This clone showed up just once. This sequence joins TRBV29-1 and TRBJ1-1; no firm D call. V lost 7 bases and J lost 1, with 7 bases in between. The CDR3 is made up of 11 amino acids. The V gene's germline CDR1 is SQVTM and CDR2 ANQGSEA. CDR3 loop: CSGAENTEAFF. The CDR3 region has the DNA TGCAGCGGGGCAGAGAACACTGAAGCTTTCTTT. The full variable domain, completed using reference TRBV29-1 and TRBJ1-1, is SAVISQKPSRDICQRGTSLTIQCQVDSQVTMMFWYRQQPGQSLTLIATANQGSEATYESGFVIDKFPISRPNLTFSTLTVSNMSPEDSSIYLCSGAENTEAFFGQGTRLTVV.

This clone was detected only once. This chain connects TRBV7-2 to TRBJ2-7; the match to TRBD2 covers 9 bases. The germline CDR1 and CDR2 sequences are SGHTA and FQGNSA. The V segment lost 4 bases and the J segment 3 bases; nucleotides outside the gene matches: 7. This CDR3 region has 15 residues. The chain's CDR3 is CASSSRVAGDYEQYF. CDR3 nucleotides: TGTGCCAGCAGCTCCCGGGTAGCGGGGGACTACGAGCAGTACTTC.

This clone occurred many times. The chain combines TRBV10-3 with TRBJ2-7; TRBD2 is a possible D gene (5 bases). Trimming took 0 bases from V and 2 from J, leaving 8 bases between them. Germline values: CDR1 ENHRY, CDR2 SYGVKD. There are 14 residues in the CDR3. The CDR3 protein is CAISESDSPYEQYF. CDR3 DNA sequence: TGTGCCATCAGTGAGTCGGACTCCCCCTACGAGCAGTACTTC.

Points on this clone: One end of the junction is discordant with germline, which a read error may explain. Other nucleotide sequences in the sample specify the same CDR3. This chain joins TRBV2 and TRBJ1-2; TRBD1 matches 10 bases. This CDR3 comprises 14 residues. The germline V gene has CDR1 SNHLY and CDR2 FYNNEI. CDR3 DNA sequence: TGTGCCAGCTTCGGACAGGGGGTAAACTATGGCTATACCTTC. Translating gives CASFGQGVNYGYTF. Full variable domain (missing parts from reference TRBV2 and TRBJ1-2): EPEVTQTPSHQVTQMGQEVILRCVPISNHLYFYWYRQILGQKVEFLVSFYNNEISEKSEIFDDQFSVERPDGSNFTLKIRSTKLEDSAMYFCASFGQGVNYGYTFGSGTRLTVV.

The chain has TRBV28 and TRBJ2-7, with 7 bases aligning to TRBD2. This CDR3 has 14 residues. The germline V gene encodes CDR1 MDHEN and CDR2 SYDVKM. V lost 3 bases to trimming and J lost 2 bases; unmatched junction nucleotides: 4. This CDR3 is CASSFAGVAYEQYF. DNA for the CDR3: TGTGCCAGCAGTTTCGCGGGAGTGGCCTACGAGCAGTACTTC.

V gene TRBV7-2 combines with J gene TRBJ1-6; 7 bases are shared with TRBD1. The length of the CDR3 is 15 residues. Germline-derived CDR1 and CDR2 are SGHTA and FQGNSA. V lost 5 bases to trimming and J lost 7 bases; unmatched junction nucleotides: 8. The CDR3: CASSLPGQPNSPLHF. CDR3 sequence (DNA): TGTGCCAGCAGCCTGCCGGGACAGCCCAATTCACCCCTCCACTTT. The complete variable domain, with remaining parts taken from reference TRBV7-2 and TRBJ1-6, reads GAGVSQSPSNKVTEKGKDVELRCDPISGHTALYWYRQSLGQGLEFLIYFQGNSAPDKSGLPSDRFSAERTGGSVSTLTIQRTQQEDSAVYLCASSLPGQPNSPLHFGNGTRLTVT.

J is TRBJ2-7 and V is TRBV11-2; a weak D match, TRBD1 (5 bases). The V gene lost 3 bases and the J gene lost 7 bases, with 16 bases spanning the gap. The CDR3 totals 14 residues. CDR1 SGHAT and CDR2 FQNNGV come from the germline V gene. DNA for the CDR3: TGTGCCAGCAGCTTCTCGACAGCCCAGAGGGAGCAGTACTTC. It is translated as CASSFSTAQREQYF.

The rearrangement uses TRBV9 and TRBJ1-5; no clear D gene. This CDR3 is built from 15 residues. Trimming took off 1 base at V and 3 bases at J, with 11 bases between the two ends. Looked up from germline, CDR1 is SGDLS and CDR2 is YYNGEE. The DNA for the CDR3 is TGTGCCAGCAGCGTATCCGCCCAGATCAATCAGCCCCAGCATTTT. Its translation is CASSVSAQINQPQHF.

V usage is TRBV18 and J usage is TRBJ1-2, with unresolved D. Trimming took off 3 bases at V and 4 bases at J, with 6 bases between the two ends. Germline-derived CDR1 and CDR2 are KGHSH and LQKENI. The CDR3 runs to 12 residues. This CDR3 is CASSPGVYGYTF. The CDR3 coding sequence is TGTGCCAGCTCACCCGGAGTCTATGGCTACACCTTC.

The V call is TRBV2, the J call TRBJ1-5; 8 nucleotides agree with TRBD1. There are 15 residues in the CDR3. Germline assignment: CDR1 SNHLY and CDR2 FYNNEI. V gave up 7 bases and J gave up 4 bases; unmatched junction bases: 9. The CDR3 here is CASNLGQGLNQPQHF. CDR3 DNA sequence: TGTGCCAGCAACCTAGGACAGGGATTGAATCAGCCCCAGCATTTT.

The chain joins TRBV27 to TRBJ2-7; perhaps TRBD2 as D (6 bases). Trimming took off 7 bases at V and 0 bases at J, with 16 bases between the two ends. CDR1 and CDR2 (germline): MNHEY, SMNVEV (reference sequence). There are 15 residues in the CDR3. DNA for the CDR3: TGTGCCAGCATGGTCCGGGACTTTCCCTCCTACGAGCAGTACTTC. Translating gives CASMVRDFPSYEQYF.

The chain carries TRBV7-9 and TRBJ2-3; D gene uncertain. Germline V gene data show CDR1 as SEHNR and CDR2 as FQNEAQ (reference sequence). This CDR3 region has 10 residues. V gave up 5 bases and J gave up 11 bases, with 8 bases separating them. The CDR3 sequence is CASSIEQQYF. CDR3 DNA: TGTGCCAGCAGCATAGAACAGCAGTATTTT.

The chain joins TRBV9 to TRBJ1-3; D remains ambiguous. This CDR3 spans 14 amino acids. The germline V gene has CDR1 SGDLS and CDR2 YYNGEE. V was trimmed by 4 bases and J by 3 bases, leaving 11 bases between them. CDR3 sequence: CASSREGGGNTIYF. DNA of the CDR3: TGTGCCAGCAGCCGTGAGGGAGGTGGAAACACCATATATTTT.

The rearrangement uses TRBV6-5 and TRBJ1-2; maybe TRBD1 (5 bases). This CDR3 is 12 amino acids long. V was trimmed by 4 bases and J by 13 bases, leaving 16 bases between them. Germline loops: CDR1 MNHEY, CDR2 SVGAGI. The CDR3 DNA reads TGTGCCAGCAGTTCTCGCTTTACAGGTCTCACCTTC. Translation: CASSSRFTGLTF.